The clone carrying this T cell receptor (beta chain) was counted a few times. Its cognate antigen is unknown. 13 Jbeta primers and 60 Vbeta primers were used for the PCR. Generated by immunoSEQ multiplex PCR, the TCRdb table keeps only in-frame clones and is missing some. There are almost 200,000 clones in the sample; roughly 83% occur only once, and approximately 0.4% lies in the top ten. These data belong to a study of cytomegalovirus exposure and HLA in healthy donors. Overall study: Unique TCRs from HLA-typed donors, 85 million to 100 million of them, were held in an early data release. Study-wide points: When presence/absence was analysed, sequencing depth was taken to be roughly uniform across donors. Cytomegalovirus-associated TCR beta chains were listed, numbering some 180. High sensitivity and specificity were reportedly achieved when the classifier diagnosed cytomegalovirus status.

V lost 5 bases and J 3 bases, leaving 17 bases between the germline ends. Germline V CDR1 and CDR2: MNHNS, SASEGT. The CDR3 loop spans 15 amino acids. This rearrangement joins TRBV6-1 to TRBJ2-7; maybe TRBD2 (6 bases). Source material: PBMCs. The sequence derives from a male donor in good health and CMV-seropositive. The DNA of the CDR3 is TGTGCCAGCAGTCCAGGGTCAGGGAGGTACTACGAGCAGTACTTC. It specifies CASSPGSGRYYEQYF.